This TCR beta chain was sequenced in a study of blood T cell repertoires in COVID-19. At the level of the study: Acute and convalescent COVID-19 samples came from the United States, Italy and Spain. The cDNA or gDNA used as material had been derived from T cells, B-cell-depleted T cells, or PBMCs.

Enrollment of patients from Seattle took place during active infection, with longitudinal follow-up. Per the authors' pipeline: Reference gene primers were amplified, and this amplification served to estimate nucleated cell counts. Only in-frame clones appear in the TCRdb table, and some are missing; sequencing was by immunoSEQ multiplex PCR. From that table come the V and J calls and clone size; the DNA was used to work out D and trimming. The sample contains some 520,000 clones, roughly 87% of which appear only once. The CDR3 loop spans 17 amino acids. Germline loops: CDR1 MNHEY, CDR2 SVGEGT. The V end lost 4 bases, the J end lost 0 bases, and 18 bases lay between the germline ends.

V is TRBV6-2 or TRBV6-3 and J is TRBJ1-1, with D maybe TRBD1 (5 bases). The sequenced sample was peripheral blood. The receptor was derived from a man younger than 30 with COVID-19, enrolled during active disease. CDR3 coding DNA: TGTGCCAGCAGTTCAAGTGTCAGGGCACTTTTGAACACTGAAGCTTTCTTT. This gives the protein CASSSSVRALLNTEAFF.